The 17 T cell receptor beta chains in this list originate from one sample, sequenced in a study of response to subunit inactivated influenza vaccine (dated by TCRdb to between 2017 and 2018). Libraries were built with RT-PCR. Sequencing was carried out with an Illumina HiSeq 2500. TCRdb reran the public reads through fastp at Q25 and MiXCR, keeping productive beta chains. Here each entry gathers all rows of one CDR3 protein and keeps the most common genes and DNA. The table for this sample lists roughly 710,000 distinct CDR3 sequences; about 14% of them were counted only once. Of the sample, around 7.6% is held by the ten largest clones. Sequences were derived from PBMCs from blood, sampled 14 to 15 days before vaccination. Source of these receptors: a man aged 50-60 years who received an inactivated influenza vaccine. Donor details come from another sample of the same person, matched by shared clones.

This clonotype has just a few counts. This rearrangement joins TRBV5-8 to TRBJ2-1, with D unresolved. The ends were cut back, 0 bases at V and 6 bases at J, with 13 bases in the middle. CDR3 length: 15 amino acids. Germline CDR1 is SGHTS and CDR2 is YDEGEE. The CDR3 is CASSLALMTGNEQFF. As DNA, the CDR3 is TGTGCCAGCAGCTTGGCCTTGATGACGGGCAATGAGCAGTTCTTC. Full variable domain (remainder filled in from reference TRBV5-8 and TRBJ2-1): EAGVTQSPTHLIKTRGQQATLRCSPISGHTSVYWYQQALGLGLQFLLWYDEGEERNRGNFPPRFSGRQFPNYSSELNVNALELEDSALYLCASSLALMTGNEQFFGPGTRLTVL.

J is TRBJ2-1 and V is TRBV5-1; possibly TRBD1 for D (5 bases). Germline-derived CDR1 and CDR2 are SGHRS and YFSETQ. Deletions cut 2 bases from V and 5 bases from J, with 14 bases between. The CDR3 runs 15 residues. CDR3 coding DNA: TGCGCCAGCAGCTTCAGGGAATGGGGCGACAATGAGCAGTTCTTC. It codes for CASSFREWGDNEQFF.

The chain has TRBV7-2 and TRBJ2-7; D is undetermined. Germline CDR1 and CDR2: SGHTA and FQGNSA. The CDR3 loop spans 14 amino acids. Trimming left V 4 bases short and J 7 bases short, with 17 bases between. CDR3: CASSSPAYYHEQYF. The CDR3 nucleotides read TGTGCCAGCAGCTCGCCCGCCTACTACCATGAGCAGTACTTC.

The chain employs TRBV4-2 and TRBJ2-1, with TRBD2 identical over 11 bases. The ends lost 5 bases at V and 7 bases at J; junction bases unmatched: 10. Germline V gene sequence: CDR1 LGHNA, CDR2 YNFKEQ. This CDR3 is 16 amino acids long. Here the CDR3 reads CASSSSTSGVRNEQFF. CDR3 in DNA: TGTGCCAGCAGCTCGTCGACTAGCGGGGTGAGAAATGAGCAGTTCTTC.

This clonotype came up a few times. The chain combines TRBV20-1 with TRBJ2-3; 9 bases agree with TRBD2. This CDR3 region has 14 residues. Germline lookup yields CDR1 DFQATT and CDR2 SNEGSKA (reference sequence). J was trimmed by 0 bases and V by 6 bases; bases with no gene match: 4. The CDR3 is CSADGLASTDTQYF. The CDR3 DNA follows: TGCAGTGCCGACGGACTAGCGAGCACAGATACGCAGTATTTT.

The sample holds a few counts of this clonotype. The rearrangement joins TRBV11-3 to TRBJ2-1, with no clear D. Germline values: CDR1 SGHNT, CDR2 YENEEA. V gave up 5 bases and J gave up 0 bases, with 11 bases separating them. The CDR3 consists of 15 residues. The DNA of the CDR3 is TGTGCCAGCAGCCACGGGTTCCTCTCCTACAATGAGCAGTTCTTC. Amino acids: CASSHGFLSYNEQFF.

This clonotype came up a few times. The chain has TRBV4-1 and TRBJ1-6, with TRBD1 as a possible D gene (6 bases). Germline V gives CDR1 MGHRA, CDR2 YSYEKL. This CDR3 region has 15 residues. Trimming cost V 0 bases and J 9 bases, with 12 bases left between them. The CDR3 loop is CASSQDGTSGSPLHF. The CDR3 DNA reads TGCGCCAGCAGCCAAGATGGGACATCGGGTTCACCCCTCCACTTT.

This clonotype was found a few times. The J gene is TRBJ2-7, the V gene TRBV28, with D possibly being TRBD1 or TRBD2 (5 bases each). The germline V gene has CDR1 MDHEN and CDR2 SYDVKM. The V end was cut by 6 bases, the J end by 2 bases, with 17 bases between. The CDR3 runs to 15 residues. The CDR3 coding sequence is TGTGCCAGCAGATCCCGGGGCAGCGAGACCTACGAGCAGTACTTC. This encodes CASRSRGSETYEQYF.

A few counts support this clonotype. The V gene is TRBV30, the J gene TRBJ1-4, with D hard to call. The CDR3 sequence is 14 residues long. The germline V gene has CDR1 GTSNPN and CDR2 SVGIG (reference sequence). Trimming left V 5 bases short and J 8 bases short, with 18 bases between. CDR3 region: CAWQAVSRSEKLFF. DNA for the CDR3: TGTGCCTGGCAAGCGGTATCCAGGAGCGAAAAACTGTTTTTT. The whole variable domain, filled in from reference TRBV30 and TRBJ1-4, reads SQTIHQWPATLVQPVGSPLSLECTVEGTSNPNLYWYRQAAGRGLQLLFYSVGIGQISSEVPQNLSASRPQDRQFILSSKKLLLSDSGFYLCAWQAVSRSEKLFFGSGTQLSVL.

This clonotype was picked up a small number of times. In nucleotides, the CDR3 is TGCAGTGCTAGATCTAGCGGGAGATTGTACGAGCAGTACTTC. Its protein is CSARSSGRLYEQYF. This chain joins TRBV20-1 and TRBJ2-7; 10 bases align to TRBD2. Germline V gene data show CDR1 as DFQATT and CDR2 as SNEGSKA (reference sequence). The CDR3 is made up of 14 amino acids. With V trimmed by 2 bases and J by 4 bases, 5 bases remained unmatched.

This clonotype has more than one count but fewer than ten. The rearrangement joins TRBV6-1 to TRBJ1-6, with D tentatively TRBD1 (6 bases). CDR3 length equals 19 residues. The germline V gene has CDR1 MNHNS and CDR2 SASEGT. Trimming removed 6 bases at V and 0 bases at J, with 21 bases between. This CDR3 reads CASSRRFDRRSSYNSPLHF. The CDR3 DNA is TGTGCCAGCAGCCGGAGGTTTGACAGGAGGAGCTCCTATAATTCACCCCTCCACTTT.

This clonotype occurred many times. The chain uses TRBV9 and TRBJ1-3; 8 nucleotides align to TRBD1. Trimming took 4 bases from V and 4 from J; bases not matched to a gene: 7. The CDR3 is 15 residues long. Germline-derived CDR1 and CDR2 are SGDLS and YYNGEE. DNA for the CDR3: TGTGCCAGCAGCCCCCGACAGGGGACGGGAAACACCATATATTTT. This encodes CASSPRQGTGNTIYF.

This clonotype was detected ten times or more. The V gene is TRBV5-1, the J gene TRBJ2-3, with D uncertain. This CDR3 region has 16 residues. Per germline, CDR1 SGHRS and CDR2 YFSETQ. V lost 0 bases and J lost 1, with 12 bases in between. The CDR3 sequence: CASSLAEGPGTDTQYF. DNA for the CDR3: TGCGCCAGCAGCTTGGCGGAAGGGCCTGGCACAGATACGCAGTATTTT.

The rearrangement uses TRBV4-3 and TRBJ1-3, with a weak D call TRBD1 (5 bases). This CDR3 has 14 residues. From germline, CDR1 is LGHNA and CDR2 YSLEER. V lost 3 bases and J 2 bases, leaving 8 bases between the germline ends. CDR3 in DNA: TGCGCCAGCAGCCAGGGGGTTCCTGGAAACACCATATATTTT. This sequence encodes CASSQGVPGNTIYF.

The gene calls are TRBV29-1 and TRBJ2-7, with D perhaps TRBD1 (5 bases). Per germline, CDR1 SQVTM and CDR2 ANQGSEA. The CDR3 extends over 15 amino acids. Between the trimmed V and J ends, which lost 0 bases and 2 bases, there was a span of 14 bases. The CDR3 is CSVEEAGQPTYEQYF. CDR3 in DNA: TGCAGCGTTGAAGAGGCCGGACAACCAACCTACGAGCAGTACTTC.

V usage is TRBV27 and J usage is TRBJ2-7; tentative D call: TRBD1 (6 bases). CDR3 length: 17 residues. Germline lookup yields CDR1 MNHEY and CDR2 SMNVEV (reference sequence). The V and J ends lost 1 base and 1 base respectively, with 17 bases between them. The CDR3 region is CASSLFGPSQGSYEQYF. CDR3 sequence (DNA): TGTGCCAGCAGTTTATTCGGCCCCTCACAGGGTTCCTACGAGCAGTACTTC.

This clonotype was seen at least ten times. The rearrangement uses TRBV7-9 and TRBJ2-1; D perhaps matches TRBD1 (7 bases). The CDR3 is 13 residues long. The germline gives CDR1 SEHNR, CDR2 FQNEAQ (reference sequence). V lost 9 bases and J 1 base, leaving 10 bases between the germline ends. The CDR3 reads CASQGGSYNEQFF. In nucleotides, the CDR3 is TGTGCCAGTCAGGGGGGATCCTACAATGAGCAGTTCTTC.